The clone carrying this TCR beta chain showed up many times. Its cognate antigen is unknown. No patient received treatment before thyroid surgery. This record comes from a study of metastatic and nonmetastatic thyroid tumors. For the study at large: Where malignant and benign thyroid patients were concerned, repertoires were compared across blood and tumor or nodule tissue.

In the study's own analysis: Differences in CDR3 between clinicopathological groups were drawn on to build a classifier intended to discriminate distant-metastatic papillary thyroid cancer patients. Via MiXCR, TCRdb re-called the PCR reads. TCRdb, not the original authors, processed these V and J calls. The sample includes about 92,000 clones, about 15% of them seen just once. General study results and limits: A significant increase in TCR beta diversity was reportedly seen in malignant thyroid tumors relative to benign nodules, in blood and tumor.

This CDR3 comprises 17 residues. Per the germline V gene, CDR1 is SGDLS and CDR2 is YYNGEE. Trimming cost V 3 bases and J 1 base; bases outside gene matches: 12. V usage is TRBV9 and J usage is TRBJ1-1, with TRBD1 matching over 7 bases. The sequenced sample was blood. The TCR originated in a female donor with papillary thyroid cancer or a benign thyroid nodule (not recorded which). Some clones in this sample may be carry-over from other donors' samples. The CDR3 sequence: CASSGDHRGGENTEAFF. The CDR3 coding sequence is TGTGCCAGCAGCGGGGACCACAGGGGTGGCGAGAACACTGAAGCTTTCTTT.